One sample yielded the 16 T cell receptor beta chains listed below, sequenced in a study of shared clonotypes between healthy human individuals (dated by TCRdb to the early 2020s). The library relied on the immunoSEQ multiplex PCR assay. TCRdb re-hosts the immuneACCESS table, in-frame sequences only. Its copies lack some clones; in the studies checked, an unresolved V gene accounts for under half of them, and the cause for the rest is not known. The sample table shows roughly 2 million clones, and around 95% are seen once. In total, the top ten clones hold 0.1% to 0.15% of the sample. The sample comprised naive CD4+ T cells sorted from blood. The cell subset or site label corresponds to: CD45RA+ positively selected. All receptors come from a man between 18 and 35 years old in good health.

V is TRBV29-1 and J is TRBJ1-2, with D possibly TRBD1 on 6 matching bases. From germline, CDR1 is SQVTM and CDR2 ANQGSEA. The ends were cut back, 6 bases at V and 4 bases at J, with 21 bases in the middle. This CDR3 region has 15 residues. The CDR3 DNA sequence: TGCAGCGTCGAAACCGGGACACTTGGGGCCTATGGCTACACCTTC. It specifies CSVETGTLGAYGYTF.

V gene TRBV7-9 combines with J gene TRBJ1-4; D unclear. V was pared by 7 bases and J by 3 bases, with 15 bases between. The CDR3 consists of 15 residues. Germline lookup yields CDR1 SEHNR and CDR2 FQNEAQ (reference sequence). The CDR3 DNA reads TGTGCCAGCATCCCGGAGGGATTACCTAATGAAAAACTGTTTTTT. Encoded protein: CASIPEGLPNEKLFF.

The rearrangement joins TRBV27 to TRBJ2-4; D perhaps matches TRBD2 (6 bases). The CDR3 length is 15 residues. Between the trimmed V and J ends, which lost 2 bases and 6 bases, there was a span of 14 bases. Germline V gives CDR1 MNHEY, CDR2 SMNVEV (reference sequence). The CDR3 region has the DNA TGTGCCAGCAGTTTAGAGGCCGGGAGAGGAAACATTCAGTACTTC. Amino acid sequence: CASSLEAGRGNIQYF.

The chain combines TRBV2 with TRBJ1-6, with unresolved D. V was shortened by 8 bases and J by 0 bases, with 8 bases between the two germline ends. The CDR3 runs to 14 residues. Germline-derived CDR1 and CDR2 are SNHLY and FYNNEI. The CDR3 nucleotides read TGTGCCAGCGGCAGGAGCTCCTATAATTCACCCCTCCACTTT. Translation: CASGRSSYNSPLHF.

J is TRBJ2-7 and V is TRBV4-2; the D gene is possibly TRBD2 (6 bases). V dropped 1 base and J dropped 7 bases, with 23 bases sitting between them. CDR3 length equals 17 residues. The germline CDR1 and CDR2 sequences are LGHNA and YNFKEQ. CDR3 protein: CASSQGVPGGKVGEQYF. CDR3 bases: TGTGCCAGCAGCCAAGGTGTCCCTGGCGGGAAGGTCGGTGAGCAGTACTTC.

This sequence joins TRBV4-1 and TRBJ1-2; TRBD1 is a possible D gene (5 bases). Germline-derived CDR1 and CDR2 are MGHRA and YSYEKL. V gave up 1 base and J gave up 4 bases, with 19 bases separating them. The CDR3 contains 17 residues. CDR3 nucleotide sequence: TGCGCCAGCAGCCAAGTCTTCCGGGACGACGACTTCTATGGCTACACCTTC. Its translation: CASSQVFRDDDFYGYTF.

The chain couples TRBV28 to TRBJ2-5, with no clear D. V dropped 1 base and J dropped 4 bases, with 13 bases sitting between them. Germline V gene data show CDR1 as MDHEN and CDR2 as SYDVKM. CDR3 length: 15 residues. Here the CDR3 reads CASSLLVEPGETQYF. DNA for the CDR3: TGTGCCAGCAGTTTATTAGTGGAGCCCGGAGAGACCCAGTACTTC. Drawing the rest from reference TRBV28 and TRBJ2-5, the complete variable domain is DVKVTQSSRYLVKRTGEKVFLECVQDMDHENMFWYRQDPGLGLRLIYFSYDVKMKEKGDIPEGYSVSREKKERFSLILESASTNQTSMYLCASSLLVEPGETQYFGPGTRLLVL.

This chain joins TRBV5-6 and TRBJ2-7; D is uncertain. This CDR3 region has 16 residues. The germline V gene encodes CDR1 SGHDT and CDR2 YYEEEE. Trimming removed 4 bases from V and 2 bases from J, with 19 bases in between. The CDR3: CASSPLSFRQTYEQYF. For the CDR3, the DNA is TGTGCCAGCAGCCCCTTATCGTTCCGGCAGACCTACGAGCAGTACTTC.

CDR3 DNA sequence: TGTGCCAGCAGACCTAGCGGGGCTCGCACCGGGGAGCTGTTTTTT. Its protein product is CASRPSGARTGELFF. The rearrangement joins TRBV6-1 to TRBJ2-2; 9 nucleotides agree with TRBD2. This CDR3 has 15 amino acids. The V gene's germline CDR1 is MNHNS and CDR2 SASEGT. V lost 6 bases and J lost 4; bases outside the gene matches: 6.

This clone is a singleton in its sample. The rearrangement links TRBV6-5 to TRBJ2-1; D remains unclear. Germline CDR1 MNHEY, CDR2 SVGAGI. Trimming shortened V by 5 bases and J by 1 base, and 9 bases separated the two germline ends. The CDR3 covers 14 residues. The CDR3 sequence: CASSPTASYNEQFF. The CDR3 bases are TGTGCCAGCAGTCCAACTGCATCCTACAATGAGCAGTTCTTC.

The chain recombines TRBV19 with TRBJ2-3, with a possible D match to TRBD2 (6 bases). The CDR3 loop spans 14 amino acids. CDR1 is LNHDA and CDR2 is SQIVND in the germline V gene (reference sequence). V was trimmed by 4 bases and J by 3 bases, leaving 11 bases between them. This CDR3 reads CASSTAGRTDTQYF. The CDR3 region has the DNA TGTGCCAGTAGTACGGCGGGGCGAACAGATACGCAGTATTTT.

The chain is built from TRBV19 and TRBJ1-5; D gene ambiguous. The germline V gene encodes CDR1 LNHDA and CDR2 SQIVND (reference sequence). V lost 6 bases and J lost 5, with 8 bases in between. CDR3 length equals 12 residues. CDR3 sequence: CASSYKDQPQHF. In DNA form, the CDR3 reads TGTGCCAGTAGCTACAAGGATCAGCCCCAGCATTTT.

For the CDR3, the DNA is TGTGCCTGGAGTGTGGGCGCCGGTAACACTGAAGCTTTCTTT. The encoded protein is CAWSVGAGNTEAFF. This chain uses TRBV30 with TRBJ1-1, with D hard to call. Germline-derived CDR1 and CDR2 are GTSNPN and SVGIG (reference sequence). The CDR3 has 14 amino acids. V lost 0 bases to trimming and J lost 2 bases, with 10 bases between them.

J is TRBJ2-7 and V is TRBV7-2; a possible D gene is TRBD1 (5 bases). This CDR3 is built from 14 residues. The germline V gene encodes CDR1 SGHTA and CDR2 FQGNSA. The ends were cut back, 1 base at V and 5 bases at J, with 12 bases in the middle. For the CDR3, the DNA is TGTGCCAGCAGCTTAGGTCAGGGTAAGAACGAGCAGTACTTC. Translation: CASSLGQGKNEQYF.

The V gene is TRBV11-2, the J gene TRBJ2-5; D is possibly TRBD2 (5 bases). The V end was cut by 3 bases, the J end by 5 bases, with 10 bases between. The CDR3 is made up of 13 amino acids. Per germline, CDR1 SGHAT and CDR2 FQNNGV. The CDR3 region has the DNA TGTGCCAGCAGCTTCAGGACTGGTGAGACCCAGTACTTC. Translating it yields CASSFRTGETQYF.

V and J are TRBV6-5 and TRBJ2-3; 7 bases are shared with TRBD1. The CDR3 is 15 residues long. CDR1 and CDR2 (germline): MNHEY, SVGAGI. The V gene end was trimmed by 4 bases and the J gene end by 2 bases; junction bases not matched to a gene: 6. The CDR3 loop reads CASSSWDSHTDTQYF. The CDR3, as DNA: TGTGCCAGCAGTTCTTGGGACAGTCACACAGATACGCAGTATTTT.